Listed below are T cell receptor beta chains from one sample, sequenced in a study of blood T cell repertoires in COVID-19. Profiling relied on immunoSEQ multiplex PCR, and the TCRdb table lists in-frame clones only, not all of them. The sample gives approximately 280,000 clones, roughly 90% of which show up once; roughly 2.3% is in the top ten. Sequences were obtained from peripheral blood. Receptors originate from a man over 45 with acute or convalescent COVID-19. Each CDR3 is given with its conserved first and last residue. The order of the fields is CDR3 length, D gene, V gene, J gene, CDR3 protein. D genes are given only for firm matches.

>15|NA|TRBV7-3|TRBJ2-2
CASSLRDMNTGELFF
>15|NA|TRBV9|TRBJ1-2
CASSVEGFPNYGYTF
>15|NA|TRBV7-8|TRBJ2-7
CASSLRDGSSYEQYF
>16|TRBD1|TRBV4-2|TRBJ1-6
CASSQITGQGDSPLHF
>16|NA|TRBV6-6|TRBJ2-5
CASSYSRAVGGETQYF
>16|TRBD1|TRBV3-1/TRBV3-2|TRBJ1-5
CASSQTLGTGVQPQHF
>16|TRBD2|TRBV5-5|TRBJ2-5
CASSLDIAGGQETQYF
>20|NA|TRBV21-1|TRBJ1-5
CASRPRRGTGGLYSNQPQHF
>13|NA|TRBV3-1/TRBV3-2|TRBJ1-1
CASSPVVGREAFF
>16|TRBD2|TRBV18|TRBJ2-2
CASSPQLAGHTGELFF
>16|NA|TRBV18|TRBJ1-1
CASSPVRAPKNTEAFF
>16|TRBD1|TRBV11-2|TRBJ1-3
CASSAQGVGFGNTIYF
>16|TRBD2|TRBV5-1|TRBJ2-1
CASSSSLAGSYNEQFF
>13|NA|TRBV5-1|TRBJ1-6
CASARTDRSPLHF
>13|NA|TRBV24-1|TRBJ1-1
CATSGTVDTEAFF
>17|NA|TRBV21-1|TRBJ1-2
CASSNVNRDRGDYGYTF
>18|NA|TRBV7-9|TRBJ1-5
CASSLVGGGRVSNQPQHF
>14|TRBD1|TRBV2|TRBJ2-2
CASRPDREAGELFF
>15|TRBD1|TRBV9|TRBJ2-3
CASSARDRDTDTQYF
>15|TRBD1|TRBV30|TRBJ1-4
CAWSRSGTGGEKLFF
>15|TRBD2|TRBV2|TRBJ2-3
CASSRTSGGDGGQYF
>15|TRBD1|TRBV19|TRBJ2-1
CASSIDRGNYNEQFF
>14|NA|TRBV9|TRBJ2-1
CASSSWTGNNEQFF
>14|NA|TRBV3-1/TRBV3-2|TRBJ2-3
CASSPNRLTDTQYF
>16|NA|TRBV6-6|TRBJ1-3
CASSYPPSLSGNTIYF
>14|NA|TRBV19|TRBJ1-6
CASSIPQGWSPLHF
>15|NA|TRBV9|TRBJ1-3
CASSVNGVRRNTIYF
>13|NA|TRBV6-5|TRBJ2-7
CASSSTGLHEQYF
>13|NA|TRBV9|TRBJ2-3
CASTRDVTDTQYF
>13|NA|TRBV12-3/TRBV12-4|TRBJ2-3
CASSFAREDTQYF
>15|NA|TRBV9|TRBJ2-2
CASSPGQATIGELFF
>18|TRBD2|TRBV10-3|TRBJ2-3
CAISVGPLAGGITDTQYF
>12|NA|TRBV25-1|TRBJ2-6
CASAVEANVLTF
>17|NA|TRBV27|TRBJ1-5
CASSLRWGTGFNQPQHF
>16|TRBD1|TRBV5-1|TRBJ1-1
CASSPRQGFMNTEAFF
>13|TRBD1|TRBV28|TRBJ1-2
CASSAGGMKGYTF
>18|TRBD2|TRBV4-1|TRBJ2-3
CASSLGLAGGVGTDTQYF
>15|TRBD1|TRBV5-4|TRBJ2-7
CASSFAGTGGREQYF
>13|NA|TRBV18|TRBJ2-7
CASSPEVRYEQYF
>14|TRBD1|TRBV7-3|TRBJ2-2
CASSRGQGTGELFF
>19|TRBD2|TRBV5-1|TRBJ2-1
CASSTGLRYSGGSYNEQFF
>14|NA|TRBV10-2|TRBJ1-5
CASSDSTANQPQHF
>18|NA|TRBV15|TRBJ2-6
CATSRDSQGSSGANVLTF
>16|TRBD2|TRBV5-1|TRBJ2-3
CASSPVGGGLADTQYF
>15|TRBD1|TRBV7-6|TRBJ2-5
CASSTETGKQETQYF
>16|NA|TRBV7-3|TRBJ1-2
CASSSGGSQSSYGYTF
>15|TRBD1|TRBV18|TRBJ2-7
CASSLGTGGSYEQYF
>16|TRBD2|TRBV5-1|TRBJ2-2
CASSSRLAGGTGELFF
>15|TRBD1|TRBV5-6|TRBJ1-2
CASSLQGEGVYGYTF
>15|NA|TRBV11-2|TRBJ1-6
CASSSPQGIRSPLHF
>14|NA|TRBV6-5|TRBJ2-4
CASSPPGGVRFQYF
>17|NA|TRBV9|TRBJ1-2
CASSAYGGLSSNYGYTF
>12|NA|TRBV30|TRBJ2-7
CAWYSQSDEQYF
>11|NA|TRBV11-3|TRBJ1-1
CASSSRGEAFF
>15|NA|TRBV5-1|TRBJ2-1
CASSLELVSLNEQFF